These 22 T cell receptor beta chains were sequenced from one sample in a study of CD8+ T cells in alopecia areata. Treatment meaning: oral pan-JAK inhibitor, 5-10 mg twice daily. As the sequencing template, cDNA was produced by extracting RNA and reverse transcribing it. Using immunoSEQ multiplex PCR, the repertoire was profiled, and TCRdb retains in-frame clones only, with some absent. The repertoire consists of approximately 150,000 clones, with approximately 62% occurring once and the leading ten covering about 14%. The sample was CD4+ T cells sorted from blood, taken at week 24, from a patient treated with tofacitinib. These receptors were obtained from a human donor with alopecia areata.

This clone has a single count. This rearrangement joins TRBV5-6 to TRBJ1-2, with D unclear. The V gene's germline CDR1 is SGHDT and CDR2 YYEEEE. This CDR3 has 13 residues. V dropped 2 bases and J dropped 0 bases, with 5 bases sitting between them. The CDR3 is CASSFSANYGYTF. In nucleotides, the CDR3 is TGTGCCAGCAGCTTTTCAGCTAACTATGGCTACACCTTC.

The rearrangement uses TRBV29-1 and TRBJ1-2; D is ambiguous. The CDR3 is made up of 13 amino acids. Trimming stripped 5 bases from V and 1 base from J, with 11 bases between. CDR1 SQVTM and CDR2 ANQGSEA come from the germline V gene. CDR3 sequence (DNA): TGCAGCGTTTCGGACGGTATTAACTATGGCTACACCTTC. It codes for CSVSDGINYGYTF.

This rearrangement joins TRBV14 to TRBJ1-2; maybe TRBD1 (6 bases). V lost 0 bases and J 5 bases, leaving 13 bases between the germline ends. The CDR3 contains 15 residues. Germline V CDR1 and CDR2: SGHDN, FVKESK. As DNA, the CDR3 is TGTGCCAGCAGCCAAGATTTGGGGGCCGGGTATGGCTACACCTTC. The encoded protein is CASSQDLGAGYGYTF.

This sequence joins TRBV27 and TRBJ2-5; D is perhaps TRBD1 (6 bases). The CDR3 spans 14 residues. Germline loops: CDR1 MNHEY, CDR2 SMNVEV (reference sequence). V lost 4 bases and J 5 bases, leaving 14 bases between the germline ends. The CDR3 DNA reads TGTGCCAGCAGTTCCTTTTTAAGGGGGGAGACCCAGTACTTC. Its protein is CASSSFLRGETQYF.

This chain connects TRBV10-3 to TRBJ2-1, with 10 bases lining up with TRBD2. Germline assignment: CDR1 ENHRY and CDR2 SYGVKD. Trimming at V came to 3 bases and at J to 2 bases, leaving 4 bases not matched to a gene. CDR3 size: 16 residues. This chain's CDR3 is CAISEGSGGTYNEQFF. CDR3 in DNA: TGTGCCATCAGTGAAGGTAGCGGGGGGACCTACAATGAGCAGTTCTTC.

This clone was found once. The V gene is TRBV5-1, the J gene TRBJ2-5; the match to TRBD2 covers 7 bases. Germline CDR1 SGHRS, CDR2 YFSETQ. Trimming at V came to 0 bases and at J to 1 base, leaving 3 bases not matched to a gene. This CDR3 is 15 amino acids long. In nucleotides, the CDR3 is TGCGCCAGCAGCTTGGCTCTAGCGGTCCAAGAGACCCAGTACTTC. Translated: CASSLALAVQETQYF.

The table lists this clone with a few counts. The chain links TRBV7-9 to TRBJ2-6; the D is unclear. The germline CDR1 and CDR2 sequences are SEHNR and FQNEAQ (reference sequence). V lost 5 bases and J lost 4, with 6 bases in between. The CDR3 loop spans 13 amino acids. The DNA of the CDR3 is TGTGCCAGCAGCCCCCCAGGGGCCAACGTCCTGACTTTC. It codes for CASSPPGANVLTF. Combining the CDR3 with reference TRBV7-9 and TRBJ2-6 gives the whole variable domain DTGVSQNPRHKITKRGQNVTFRCDPISEHNRLYWYRQTLGQGPEFLTYFQNEAQLEKSRLLSDRFSAERPKGSFSTLEIQRTEQGDSAMYLCASSPPGANVLTFGAGSRLTVL.

V usage is TRBV15 and J usage is TRBJ2-2; 9 nucleotides align to TRBD1. Germline trimming cut 0 bases from V and 5 bases from J; bases unmatched to any gene: 7. The CDR3 loop spans 17 amino acids. CDR1 and CDR2 (germline): LNHNV, YYDKDF (reference sequence). CDR3 protein: CATSRDKGQGVTGELFF. CDR3 DNA: TGTGCCACCAGCAGAGACAAGGGACAGGGAGTAACCGGGGAGCTGTTTTTT.

This clone was detected only a few times. V and J are TRBV30 and TRBJ2-7; unclear D gene. CDR1 and CDR2 (germline): GTSNPN, SVGIG (reference sequence). The CDR3 spans 12 residues. Trimming removed 0 bases from V and 3 bases from J, with 6 bases in between. In nucleotides, the CDR3 is TGTGCCTGGAGTGTAGGGAACTACGAGCAGTACTTC. It yields the protein CAWSVGNYEQYF.

This sequence joins TRBV15 and TRBJ2-5; TRBD1 agrees at 7 bases. This CDR3 contains 14 residues. Trimming cost V 4 bases and J 2 bases; bases outside gene matches: 4. The germline CDR1 and CDR2 sequences are LNHNV and YYDKDF (reference sequence). The CDR3 reads CATSTDRQQETQYF. CDR3 coding DNA: TGTGCCACCAGCACGGACAGGCAACAAGAGACCCAGTACTTC.

In this sample, this clone turned up a few times. V gene TRBV6-6 combines with J gene TRBJ2-3; D perhaps matches TRBD2 (5 bases). This CDR3 is 14 amino acids long. Deletions cut 7 bases from V and 2 bases from J, with 13 bases between. CDR1 and CDR2 (germline): MNHNY, SVGAGI (reference sequence). The CDR3: CASTKRRPTDTQYF. For the CDR3, the DNA is TGTGCCAGCACCAAGCGGCGGCCCACAGATACGCAGTATTTT.

V gene TRBV25-1 combines with J gene TRBJ1-6; D is perhaps TRBD1 (5 bases). The germline V gene encodes CDR1 MGHDK and CDR2 SYGVNS. This CDR3 contains 14 residues. The ends were cut back, 3 bases at V and 10 bases at J, with 13 bases in the middle. The CDR3 nucleotides read TGTGCCAGCAGTGACGCGGGTGGGGGGTCACCCCTCCACTTT. Translation: CASSDAGGGSPLHF. Filled out from reference TRBV25-1 and TRBJ1-6, the complete variable domain reads EADIYQTPRYLVIGTGKKITLECSQTMGHDKMYWYQQDPGMELHLIHYSYGVNSTEKGDLSSESTVSRIRTEHFPLTLESARPSHTSQYLCASSDAGGGSPLHFGNGTRLTVT.

This clone was seen only once. This chain joins TRBV5-4 and TRBJ2-4; tentative D call: TRBD1 (6 bases). Germline lookup yields CDR1 SGHNT and CDR2 YYREEE (reference sequence). The germline V and J ends were trimmed by 4 bases and 5 bases, with 13 bases remaining between them. This CDR3 has 14 amino acids. DNA of the CDR3: TGTGCCAGCAGCCTGGACAGCAGACAAAACATTCAGTACTTC. Residues: CASSLDSRQNIQYF. Supplemented by reference TRBV5-4 and TRBJ2-4, the full variable domain reads ETGVTQSPTHLIKTRGQQVTLRCSSQSGHNTVSWYQQALGQGPQFIFQYYREEENGRGNFPPRFSGLQFPNYSSELNVNALELDDSALYLCASSLDSRQNIQYFGAGTRLSVL.

This chain uses TRBV7-9 with TRBJ2-6, with TRBD1 matching over 8 bases. Germline lookup yields CDR1 SEHNR and CDR2 FQNEAQ (reference sequence). CDR3 length equals 17 residues. Unmatched junction bases numbered 6, after V lost 1 base and J lost 4 bases. The CDR3 loop reads CASSLGTGSEGANVLTF. DNA for the CDR3: TGTGCCAGCAGCTTAGGGACAGGGTCGGAAGGGGCCAACGTCCTGACTTTC.

This clone was seen a handful of times. The J gene is TRBJ1-6, the V gene TRBV4-2; 7 bases map to TRBD1. Germline assignment: CDR1 LGHNA and CDR2 YNFKEQ. There are 14 residues in the CDR3. The V gene end was trimmed by 4 bases and the J gene end by 5 bases; junction bases not matched to a gene: 2. This CDR3 is CASSPGQNNSPLHF. CDR3 DNA: TGTGCCAGCAGCCCGGGACAGAATAATTCACCCCTCCACTTT.

This clone was counted once. The genes are TRBV5-1 and TRBJ2-2; unclear D gene. Between the trimmed V and J ends, which lost 0 bases and 8 bases, there was a span of 11 bases. The CDR3 contains 14 residues. CDR1 is SGHRS and CDR2 is YFSETQ in the germline V gene. The chain's CDR3 is CASSLEPSRGELFF. CDR3 nucleotide sequence: TGCGCCAGCAGCTTGGAACCTAGTCGGGGGGAGCTGTTTTTT.

The gene calls are TRBV6-6 and TRBJ2-1, with D possibly being TRBD1 (6 bases). CDR1 and CDR2 (germline): MNHNY, SVGAGI (reference sequence). V was pared by 4 bases and J by 9 bases, with 10 bases between. The CDR3 has 12 amino acids. This chain's CDR3 is CASSSTGIEQFF. The CDR3 coding sequence is TGTGCCAGCAGTTCAACAGGGATTGAGCAGTTCTTC.

V gene TRBV6-6 combines with J gene TRBJ2-5; D may be TRBD1 (5 bases). V was pared by 7 bases and J by 1 base, with 10 bases between. Germline CDR1 is MNHNY and CDR2 is SVGAGI (reference sequence). This CDR3 spans 13 amino acids. CDR3 nucleotide sequence: TGTGCCAGCAAAAAGACAGCCCAAGAGACCCAGTACTTC. Translating gives CASKKTAQETQYF.

J is TRBJ2-5 and V is TRBV29-1, with 10 nucleotides matching TRBD2. This CDR3 comprises 15 residues. Germline values: CDR1 SQVTM, CDR2 ANQGSEA. Trimming took 6 bases from V and 4 from J; bases not matched to a gene: 11. The DNA for the CDR3 is TGCAGCGTCTCTCCTAGCGGGGGTACGAGAGAGACCCAGTACTTC. Encoded protein: CSVSPSGGTRETQYF.

V gene TRBV7-9 combines with J gene TRBJ2-3; no reliable D call. This CDR3 contains 12 residues. From germline, CDR1 is SEHNR and CDR2 FQNEAQ (reference sequence). Trimming took 5 bases from V and 6 from J, leaving 9 bases between them. The DNA of the CDR3 is TGTGCCAGCAGCAAGGAGAAGGATACGCAGTATTTT. Translation: CASSKEKDTQYF.

The chain uses TRBV29-1 and TRBJ1-2; D is uncertain. Germline V gene sequence: CDR1 SQVTM, CDR2 ANQGSEA. The CDR3 covers 16 residues. Trimming took 5 bases from V and 0 from J, leaving 19 bases between them. In DNA, the CDR3 is TGCAGCGTTAGCCGGGCCCAATCCCAGGCTAACTATGGCTACACCTTC. This codes for CSVSRAQSQANYGYTF.

The rearrangement links TRBV4-1 to TRBJ2-7; D ambiguous. The CDR3 contains 12 residues. Deletions cut 1 base from V and 7 bases from J, with 8 bases between. Germline V gene lookup returns CDR1 MGHRA and CDR2 YSYEKL. The CDR3 sequence: CASSQVGLEQYF. DNA for the CDR3: TGCGCCAGCAGCCAAGTGGGTCTGGAGCAGTACTTC.